Following are 11 T cell receptor beta chains from one sample sequenced in a study of blood T cell repertoires in COVID-19. Only in-frame clones appear in the TCRdb table, and some are missing; sequencing was by immunoSEQ multiplex PCR. The sample yields 300,000 to 350,000 clones, about 85% seen once. Sequences were obtained from peripheral blood. The receptors here all came from a man younger than 35 with active or convalescent COVID-19.

This chain connects TRBV7-2 to TRBJ1-2; perhaps TRBD1 as D (6 bases). The CDR3 loop spans 14 amino acids. Trimming shortened V by 4 bases and J by 7 bases, and 16 bases separated the two germline ends. CDR1 and CDR2 (germline): SGHTA, FQGNSA. The CDR3 reads CASSSKTGTAGYTF. The CDR3, as DNA: TGTGCCAGCAGCTCTAAAACAGGGACCGCTGGCTACACCTTC.

The gene calls are TRBV19 and TRBJ1-2; maybe TRBD1 (5 bases). The CDR3 has 13 residues. Trimming removed 3 bases from V and 5 bases from J, with 10 bases in between. Germline V lookup: CDR1 LNHDA, CDR2 SQIVND (reference sequence). This CDR3 reads CASSMQGDYGYTF. The CDR3 DNA sequence: TGTGCCAGTAGTATGCAGGGTGATTATGGCTACACCTTC.

This clone was seen more than once but under ten times. The V call is TRBV7-2, the J call TRBJ1-5; D might be TRBD1 (5 bases). The germline gives CDR1 SGHTA, CDR2 FQGNSA. This CDR3 is 18 amino acids long. The ends were cut back, 5 bases at V and 3 bases at J, with 23 bases in the middle. CDR3 DNA sequence: TGTGCCAGCAGCCCCGGTCGGGGGGTCGGTGTTTACAATCAGCCCCAGCATTTT. It translates to CASSPGRGVGVYNQPQHF. Full variable domain (remainder filled in from reference TRBV7-2 and TRBJ1-5): GAGVSQSPSNKVTEKGKDVELRCDPISGHTALYWYRQSLGQGLEFLIYFQGNSAPDKSGLPSDRFSAERTGGSVSTLTIQRTQQEDSAVYLCASSPGRGVGVYNQPQHFGDGTRLSIL.

The chain is built from TRBV13 and TRBJ1-1; D might be TRBD1 (5 bases). The CDR3 is made up of 15 amino acids. Between the trimmed V and J ends, which lost 2 bases and 0 bases, there was a span of 10 bases. Germline V gene sequence: CDR1 PRHDT, CDR2 FYEKMQ (reference sequence). This CDR3 is CASSLRGSMNTEAFF. In nucleotides, the CDR3 is TGTGCCAGCAGCTTAAGGGGTTCCATGAACACTGAAGCTTTCTTT. Combining the CDR3 with reference TRBV13 and TRBJ1-1 gives the whole variable domain AAGVIQSPRHLIKEKRETATLKCYPIPRHDTVYWYQQGPGQDPQFLISFYEKMQSDKGSIPDRFSAQQFSDYHSELNMSSLELGDSALYFCASSLRGSMNTEAFFGQGTRLTVV.

The rearrangement uses TRBV20-1 and TRBJ1-2, with 9 positions matching TRBD1. Germline-derived CDR1 and CDR2 are DFQATT and SNEGSKA (reference sequence). CDR3 length: 15 residues. Unmatched junction bases numbered 12, after V lost 3 bases and J lost 7 bases. Written as DNA, the CDR3 is TGCAGTGCTAGTCGGGGACAGGGTGTTTCGGGTGGCTACACCTTC. This codes for CSASRGQGVSGGYTF.

The V gene is TRBV7-2, the J gene TRBJ1-6; 7 nucleotides align to TRBD1. The CDR3 loop spans 15 amino acids. Germline-derived CDR1 and CDR2 are SGHTA and FQGNSA. V trimming: 1 base; J trimming: 9 bases; junction bases outside the gene matches: 6. CDR3 nucleotides: TGTGCCAGCAGCTTAGTAGGGCCAGGGGGTTCACCCCTCCACTTT. Residues: CASSLVGPGGSPLHF. The whole variable domain, filled in from reference TRBV7-2 and TRBJ1-6, reads GAGVSQSPSNKVTEKGKDVELRCDPISGHTALYWYRQSLGQGLEFLIYFQGNSAPDKSGLPSDRFSAERTGGSVSTLTIQRTQQEDSAVYLCASSLVGPGGSPLHFGNGTRLTVT.

This clone was counted only a few times. J is TRBJ2-5 and V is TRBV11-2, with D possibly matching TRBD1 (6 bases). The CDR3 contains 14 residues. Germline V lookup: CDR1 SGHAT, CDR2 FQNNGV. V was trimmed by 5 bases and J by 3 bases, leaving 13 bases between them. CDR3 DNA: TGTGCCAGCAGCCGAGGACAGCTAAAAGAGACCCAGTACTTC. It translates to CASSRGQLKETQYF.

The chain is built from TRBV12-3 or TRBV12-4 and TRBJ2-6; D is unresolved. Trimming pared 7 bases from V and 1 base from J, leaving 5 bases between. This CDR3 has 13 residues. In DNA form, the CDR3 reads TGTGCCAGCAACCTATCTGGGGCCAACGTCCTGACTTTC. Its protein product is CASNLSGANVLTF.

The rearrangement uses TRBV6-5 and TRBJ2-7; 8 bases are a match to TRBD2. The length of the CDR3 is 15 residues. V gave up 0 bases and J gave up 4 bases; unmatched junction bases: 5. The germline CDR1 and CDR2 sequences are MNHEY and SVGAGI. The CDR3 region has the DNA TGTGCCAGCAGTTACTCCCAGCGGGGGACTTACGAGCAGTACTTC. This gives the protein CASSYSQRGTYEQYF.

J is TRBJ2-5 and V is TRBV4-3; 9 bases are a match to TRBD2. The CDR3 sequence is 16 residues long. Trimming removed 1 base from V and 1 base from J; junction bases left unmatched: 4. Germline V gene data show CDR1 as LGHNA and CDR2 as YSLEER. DNA for the CDR3: TGCGCCAGCAGCCAAGTTCTAGCGGGGACCCAAGAGACCCAGTACTTC. Its translation is CASSQVLAGTQETQYF.

This chain links TRBV11-3 with TRBJ2-5; no clear D gene. Germline V gene sequence: CDR1 SGHNT, CDR2 YENEEA. Between the trimmed V and J ends, which lost 3 bases and 3 bases, there was a span of 8 bases. The CDR3 length is 13 residues. The CDR3 nucleotides are TGTGCCAGCAGCTTTGGAGCTAAAGAGACCCAGTACTTC. Translating it yields CASSFGAKETQYF.